This entry lists 19 T cell receptor beta chains sequenced from one sample in a study of blood T cells in healthy people across ages. A J-beta primer mix and a sample-barcoded 5' primer were used in a second PCR of roughly 6 to 12 cycles. TCRdb processed the 5' RACE reads anew with MiXCR; each CDR3 protein has one entry. This table has around 1.5 million distinct CDR3 sequences, 40% to 50% appearing once. The sequencing input was blood. The receptor source for this set is a young woman in good health.

This clonotype was picked up a small number of times. This sequence joins TRBV29-1 and TRBJ2-1, with 12 bases matching TRBD2. This CDR3 is 16 amino acids long. Trimming removed 5 bases from V and 0 bases from J; junction bases left unmatched: 5. Germline V gene data show CDR1 as SQVTM and CDR2 as ANQGSEA. Here the CDR3 reads CSVLAGGWSSYNEQFF. Here the CDR3 DNA reads TGCAGCGTTCTAGCGGGAGGGTGGAGCTCCTACAATGAGCAGTTCTTC.

The chain employs TRBV24-1 and TRBJ2-3; D is undetermined. With 6 bases removed from V and 7 bases from J, the gap between germline ends came to 16 bases. This CDR3 comprises 14 residues. Germline lookup yields CDR1 KGHDR and CDR2 SFDVKD. The CDR3 coding sequence is TGTGCCACCAGTAGTCGGCCGCCAGAATATACGCAGTATTTT. Its translation is CATSSRPPEYTQYF.

This clonotype was counted only a few times. The CDR3 spells CASSFGLGYGYTF. CDR3 DNA: TGTGCCAGCAGCTTCGGGTTGGGCTATGGCTACACCTTC. J is TRBJ1-2 and V is TRBV7-9; D unresolved. The CDR3 length is 13 residues. V lost 3 bases and J 4 bases, leaving 9 bases between the germline ends. Germline loops: CDR1 SEHNR, CDR2 FQNEAQ (reference sequence).

The chain couples TRBV4-1 to TRBJ1-5, with D uncertain. The length of the CDR3 is 16 residues. Trimming left V 3 bases short and J 5 bases short, with 17 bases between. CDR1 is MGHRA and CDR2 is YSYEKL in the germline V gene. In nucleotides, the CDR3 is TGCGCCAGCAGCCAGAATGGTCCCGAACCCCATCAGCCCCAGCATTTT. It codes for CASSQNGPEPHQPQHF.

V gene TRBV24-1 combines with J gene TRBJ2-3; 10 bases map to TRBD2. V shed 3 bases and J 6 bases; nucleotides not matched to a gene: 8. The CDR3 has 16 residues. Germline V CDR1 and CDR2: KGHDR, SFDVKD. The CDR3 region is CATSDPTSGEQDTQYF. In DNA, the CDR3 is TGTGCCACCAGTGATCCAACTAGCGGGGAGCAGGATACGCAGTATTTT.

A few counts support this clonotype. The rearrangement joins TRBV6-6 to TRBJ2-4; 13 bases fit TRBD2. This CDR3 has 16 residues. The V gene's germline CDR1 is MNHNY and CDR2 SVGAGI (reference sequence). V trimming: 6 bases; J trimming: 5 bases; junction bases outside the gene matches: 7. CDR3 nucleotides: TGTGCCAGCAGCAAACTAGCGGGAGGGCCCCAAAACATTCAGTACTTC. Translating it yields CASSKLAGGPQNIQYF.

The rearrangement joins TRBV14 to TRBJ2-3; weak D call: TRBD2 (6 bases). V was clipped by 0 bases and J by 1 base, with 8 bases between them. The CDR3 length is 15 residues. Germline CDR1 is SGHDN and CDR2 is FVKESK. CDR3 coding DNA: TGTGCCAGCAGCCAAGATAAGCGGGGCACAGATACGCAGTATTTT. This translates into CASSQDKRGTDTQYF.

This clonotype was counted between two and nine times. This sequence joins TRBV20-1 and TRBJ1-2, with TRBD1 as a possible D gene (6 bases). Deletions cut 5 bases from V and 8 bases from J, with 18 bases between. Germline V lookup: CDR1 DFQATT, CDR2 SNEGSKA (reference sequence). The CDR3 is made up of 13 amino acids. The CDR3 here is CSAPRQAQEGYTF. For the CDR3, the DNA is TGCAGTGCTCCCCGACAGGCCCAAGAAGGCTACACCTTC.

This clonotype has only one observation. At one boundary the junction diverges from the germline segment, which might be a read error. The V call is TRBV2, the J call TRBJ2-1, with D maybe TRBD2 (7 bases). CDR1 is SNHLY, CDR2 FYNNEI, per germline. CDR3 length: 14 amino acids. Here the CDR3 reads CVSSGGGGYNEQFF. The CDR3 DNA sequence: TGTGTCAGCAGTGGCGGGGGCGGCTACAATGAGCAGTTCTTC.

Remarks on this clonotype: A junction end diverges from the germline sequence, so it may reflect a read error. The chain recombines TRBV5-1 with TRBJ2-2; D not certain. The CDR3 contains 13 residues. The germline V gene encodes CDR1 SGHRS and CDR2 YFSETQ. CDR3 nucleotides: TGCGCCGGCAGCCCCATAAACACCGGGGAGCTGTTTTTT. Protein sequence: CAGSPINTGELFF.

Turning to this clonotype: Sequence at one end of the junction differs from germline and may be a read error. V is TRBV27 and J is TRBJ2-5, with D perhaps matching TRBD1 (5 bases). The length of the CDR3 is 15 residues. CDR1 is MNHEY, CDR2 SMNVEV, per germline (reference sequence). The CDR3 reads CAGSLSQGVYNEQYF. CDR3 DNA: TGTGCCGGCAGTTTATCCCAGGGTGTCTACAATGAGCAGTACTTC.

J is TRBJ2-5 and V is TRBV3-1, with 8 nucleotides matching TRBD2. V lost 4 bases to trimming and J lost 5 bases; unmatched junction nucleotides: 6. The CDR3 has 14 residues. Germline values: CDR1 LGHDT, CDR2 YNNKEL (reference sequence). The CDR3 spells CASSRKGGGETQYF. The CDR3 region has the DNA TGTGCCAGCAGCCGCAAGGGCGGGGGGGAGACCCAGTACTTC.

In this sample, this clonotype turned up once. The CDR3 sequence is CASSGLAGSRGTQYF. The CDR3 bases are TGTGCCAGCAGTGGACTAGCGGGATCCCGGGGCACGCAGTATTTT. The rearrangement links TRBV27 to TRBJ2-3, with TRBD2 identical over 12 bases. Germline-derived CDR1 and CDR2 are MNHEY and SMNVEV (reference sequence). The CDR3 is 15 residues long. V trimming: 5 bases; J trimming: 9 bases; junction bases outside the gene matches: 9.

The chain has TRBV3-1 and TRBJ1-1, with D tentatively TRBD1 (6 bases). The V gene's germline CDR1 is LGHDT and CDR2 YNNKEL (reference sequence). The V end lost 0 bases, the J end lost 2 bases, and 13 bases lay between the germline ends. CDR3 length: 16 residues. DNA of the CDR3: TGTGCCAGCAGCCAAGATTGGGGAGGGGGAAACACTGAAGCTTTCTTT. It is translated as CASSQDWGGGNTEAFF.

The chain uses TRBV20-1 and TRBJ2-3, with 7 bases matching TRBD1. CDR1 is DFQATT and CDR2 is SNEGSKA in the germline V gene (reference sequence). V lost 6 bases to trimming and J lost 5 bases; unmatched junction nucleotides: 2. The CDR3 covers 11 residues. The DNA of the CDR3 is TGCAGTGCGACAGGGCAAGATACGCAGTATTTT. Translating gives CSATGQDTQYF.

This clonotype was observed a handful of times. V and J are TRBV20-1 and TRBJ2-7; 7 positions match TRBD1. V shed 6 bases, J shed 5 bases, and the junction held 19 bases outside the gene matches. This CDR3 region has 16 residues. Germline CDR1 DFQATT, CDR2 SNEGSKA (reference sequence). The CDR3 region is CSAIGRTGTAGHEQYF. CDR3 bases: TGCAGTGCCATTGGTAGGACCGGGACAGCCGGCCACGAGCAGTACTTC.

CDR3 DNA sequence: TGTGCCAGCAGTTGGATTAGACACGGGGGTGTCAAAAACATTCAGTACTTC. This gives the protein CASSWIRHGGVKNIQYF. The chain is built from TRBV6-2 or TRBV6-3 and TRBJ2-4; D may be TRBD2 (6 bases). There are 17 residues in the CDR3. Germline V gene sequence: CDR1 MNHEY, CDR2 SVGEGT. V lost 4 bases, J lost 3 bases, and 19 bases lay in between.

The J gene is TRBJ2-3, the V gene TRBV18, with 8 bases lining up with TRBD2. V gave up 2 bases and J gave up 2 bases; unmatched junction bases: 9. The CDR3 loop spans 17 amino acids. Germline assignment: CDR1 KGHSH and CDR2 LQKENI. Written as DNA, the CDR3 is TGTGCCAGCTCACCATTTGACAGCGGGGGACCCACAGATACGCAGTATTTT. Protein sequence: CASSPFDSGGPTDTQYF.

The chain recombines TRBV7-9 with TRBJ2-4; D gene ambiguous. The length of the CDR3 is 18 residues. V was pared by 2 bases and J by 2 bases, with 19 bases between. Germline lookup yields CDR1 SEHNR and CDR2 FQNEAQ (reference sequence). The CDR3 region is CASSLSFQARTSKNIQYF. In DNA form, the CDR3 reads TGTGCCAGCAGCTTAAGTTTTCAGGCCAGGACGTCCAAAAACATTCAGTACTTC.